Listed below are T cell receptor beta chains from one sample, sequenced in a study of blood T cells in healthy people across ages. TCRdb ran MiXCR on the 5' RACE reads and lists one entry per CDR3 protein. The profile covers about 730,000 distinct CDR3 sequences, with more than 40% appearing a single time and 20% to 25% taken by the ten largest. Material: blood. These receptors all come from a woman aged 55-69 years in good health. The CDR3 runs from the conserved cysteine through the conserved F or W. Each record gives: V gene, clone size, CDR3 protein. Only part of the rows carry a size: once, few, many, or a class if the clone is expanded.

v_call: TRBV2
clone_size: NA
cdr3_aa: CASSEDRVYTGELFF

v_call: TRBV28
clone_size: NA
cdr3_aa: CASSSGDRDKDEQYF

v_call: TRBV7-9
clone_size: NA
cdr3_aa: CASSLGTGGKLGSYNEQYF

v_call: TRBV9
clone_size: NA
cdr3_aa: CASSVAQGFGYNEQFF

v_call: TRBV6-5
clone_size: many
cdr3_aa: CASSSIYEQYF

v_call: TRBV27
clone_size: once
cdr3_aa: CASKQADPYEQYF

v_call: TRBV6-1
clone_size: once
cdr3_aa: CASSSGQGSSQETQYF

v_call: TRBV7-9
clone_size: NA
cdr3_aa: CASSFGGTGREETQYF

v_call: TRBV27
clone_size: NA
cdr3_aa: CASSFEGSAVQQYF

v_call: TRBV20-1
clone_size: NA
cdr3_aa: CSAGGSYYGYTF

v_call: TRBV4-3
clone_size: few
cdr3_aa: CASSQAPGNFYNEQFF

v_call: TRBV5-1
clone_size: NA
cdr3_aa: CASSWGLDHNEQFF

v_call: TRBV27
clone_size: NA
cdr3_aa: CASSYEGYNSPLHF

v_call: TRBV20-1
clone_size: NA
cdr3_aa: CSAREPREAQFGTQYF

v_call: TRBV7-3
clone_size: few
cdr3_aa: CASSLPGLAGGRQYF

v_call: TRBV7-3
clone_size: few
cdr3_aa: CASSADVQETQYF

v_call: TRBV6-6
clone_size: NA
cdr3_aa: CASSQTQGNEQFF